The 8 T cell receptor beta chains below all came from one sample that was sequenced in a study of blood T cells in healthy people across ages (dated by TCRdb to the mid-2010s). The library was made by 5' RACE. Sequencing took place on an Illumina HiSeq 2500. A second PCR of about 6 to 11 cycles was performed with a sample-barcoded 5' primer and a J-beta primer mix. The public sequencing data were trimmed at Q25 with fastp and processed into clonotypes with MiXCR by TCRdb, which kept only in-frame beta chains. Every entry covers one CDR3 protein and lists the most common genes and DNA from its rows. This sample lists hundreds of thousands of distinct CDR3 sequences; about 28% were detected once. Less than 20% of the sample is held by the ten biggest clonotypes. The source material was blood. These receptors all come from a woman older than 75 in good health.

This clonotype showed up many times. This rearrangement joins TRBV7-9 to TRBJ1-1; D uncertain. V lost 9 bases to trimming and J lost 4 bases, with 15 bases between them. From germline, CDR1 is SEHNR and CDR2 FQNEAQ (reference sequence). The CDR3 is 13 amino acids. As DNA, the CDR3 is TGTGCCAGTCTTCGATCAGGTGGCACTGAAGCTTTCTTT. Encoded protein: CASLRSGGTEAFF.

Comment on this clonotype: A much larger clone differs from this one at a single base, so this may be a read error. The J gene is TRBJ2-5, the V gene TRBV20-1; the D gene is possibly TRBD2 (7 bases). In germline, CDR1 is DFQATT, CDR2 SNEGSKA (reference sequence). The CDR3 has 12 amino acids. Trimming removed 6 bases from V and 7 bases from J, with 15 bases in between. This CDR3 is CSAGQWGGTQYF. The DNA of the CDR3 is TGCAGTGCCGGACAGTGGGGGGGGACCCAGTACTTC.

This clonotype was seen ten or more times. The chain carries TRBV13 and TRBJ2-5, with 8 bases identical to TRBD1. CDR3 length: 18 amino acids. Germline V gene data show CDR1 as PRHDT and CDR2 as FYEKMQ (reference sequence). V shed 3 bases and J 4 bases; nucleotides not matched to a gene: 16. CDR3 sequence reads: CASSFKGQAGLGGETQYF. The CDR3 bases are TGTGCCAGCAGCTTCAAGGGACAGGCTGGATTAGGGGGAGAGACCCAGTACTTC.

The chain combines TRBV20-1 with TRBJ1-2; D not certain. This CDR3 spans 12 amino acids. Germline V gene lookup returns CDR1 DFQATT and CDR2 SNEGSKA (reference sequence). CDR3: CSQWTRGHGYTF. CDR3 nucleotide sequence: TGCAGCCAGTGGACTAGAGGCCATGGCTACACCTTC.

This clonotype was detected ten times or more. The chain joins TRBV7-3 to TRBJ1-1; TRBD1 matches 9 bases. CDR3 size: 15 residues. Germline-derived CDR1 and CDR2 are SGHTA and FQGTGA. V shed 5 bases and J 6 bases; nucleotides not matched to a gene: 10. The CDR3 here is CASSPNRGQFAEAFF. In nucleotides, the CDR3 is TGTGCCAGCAGCCCAAACAGGGGGCAATTCGCTGAAGCTTTCTTT.

This clonotype appeared many times. J is TRBJ2-5 and V is TRBV7-3, with D perhaps given as TRBD1 or TRBD2 (5 bases each). V lost 8 bases and J 3 bases, leaving 19 bases between the germline ends. The germline V gene encodes CDR1 SGHTA and CDR2 FQGTGA. CDR3 length: 15 residues. Here the CDR3 DNA reads TGTGCCAGCCATGCTGGGGGAGTGATAGAAGAGACCCAGTACTTC. It is translated as CASHAGGVIEETQYF.

Note on this clonotype: A much more abundant neighbour one base away suggests this may be a read error. Since the CDR3 does not end with the conserved phenylalanine or tryptophan, this likely comes from a read error. The genes are TRBV6-6 and TRBJ1-6; D is ambiguous. Germline V gene lookup returns CDR1 MNHNY and CDR2 SVGAGI (reference sequence). The V gene lost 2 bases and the J gene lost 8 bases, with 7 bases spanning the gap. The CDR3 loop spans 13 amino acids. The CDR3 sequence: CASSYSGDSPLHL. The DNA of the CDR3 is TGTGCCAGCAGTTACAGCGGGGATTCACCCCTCCACTTG.

V and J are TRBV30 and TRBJ1-6; no clear D. Germline-derived CDR1 and CDR2 are GTSNPN and SVGIG (reference sequence). The germline V and J ends were trimmed by 0 bases and 7 bases, with 10 bases remaining between them. This CDR3 comprises 14 residues. The CDR3 region is CAWSVSDPNSPLHF. Here the CDR3 DNA reads TGTGCCTGGAGTGTAAGTGACCCAAATTCACCCCTCCACTTT.